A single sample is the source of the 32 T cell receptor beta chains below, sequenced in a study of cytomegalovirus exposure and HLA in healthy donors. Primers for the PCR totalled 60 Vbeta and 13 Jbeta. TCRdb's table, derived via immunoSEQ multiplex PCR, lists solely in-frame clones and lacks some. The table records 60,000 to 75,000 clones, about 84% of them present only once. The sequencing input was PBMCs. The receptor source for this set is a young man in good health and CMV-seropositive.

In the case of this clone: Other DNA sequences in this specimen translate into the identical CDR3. This chain's CDR3 is CASSYDRGEAFF. The CDR3 DNA follows: TGTGCCAGCAGTTACGACAGGGGAGAGGCTTTCTTT. This rearrangement joins TRBV6-5 to TRBJ1-1; 8 bases are shared with TRBD1. Germline CDR1 reads MNHEY; CDR2 reads SVGAGI. The CDR3 is 12 residues long. J was trimmed by 11 bases and V by 2 bases; bases with no gene match: 4.

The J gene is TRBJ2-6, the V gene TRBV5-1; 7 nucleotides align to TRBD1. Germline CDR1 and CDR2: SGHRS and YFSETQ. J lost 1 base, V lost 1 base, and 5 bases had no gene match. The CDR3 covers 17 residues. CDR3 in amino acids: CASSLTGAPSGANVLTF. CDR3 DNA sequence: TGCGCCAGCAGCTTGACAGGGGCTCCTTCTGGGGCCAACGTCCTGACTTTC.

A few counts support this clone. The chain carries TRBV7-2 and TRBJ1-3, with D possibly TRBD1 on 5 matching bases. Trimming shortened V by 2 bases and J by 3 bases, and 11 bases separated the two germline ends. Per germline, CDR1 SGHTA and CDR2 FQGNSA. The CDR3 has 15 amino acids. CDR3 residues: CASSLTRGGGNTIYF. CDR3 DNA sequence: TGTGCCAGCAGCTTAACAAGGGGTGGTGGAAACACCATATATTTT.

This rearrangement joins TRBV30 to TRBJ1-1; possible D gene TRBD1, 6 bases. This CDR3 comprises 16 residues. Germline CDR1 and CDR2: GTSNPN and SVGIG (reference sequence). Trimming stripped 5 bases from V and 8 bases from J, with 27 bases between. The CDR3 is CAWSFPRTAGAWEAFF. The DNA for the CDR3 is TGTGCCTGGTCCTTCCCCCGGACAGCCGGCGCGTGGGAAGCTTTCTTT.

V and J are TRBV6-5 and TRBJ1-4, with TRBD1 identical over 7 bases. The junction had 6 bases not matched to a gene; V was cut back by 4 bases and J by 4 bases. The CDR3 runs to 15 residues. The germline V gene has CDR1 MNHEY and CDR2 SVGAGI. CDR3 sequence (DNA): TGTGCCAGCAGTTCCTCGGGGGACAGTAATGAAAAACTGTTTTTT. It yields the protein CASSSSGDSNEKLFF.

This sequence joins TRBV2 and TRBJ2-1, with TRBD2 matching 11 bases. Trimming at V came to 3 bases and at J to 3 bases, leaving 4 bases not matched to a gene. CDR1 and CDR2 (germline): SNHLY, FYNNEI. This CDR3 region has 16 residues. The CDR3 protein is CASSEPGLADYNEQFF. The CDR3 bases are TGTGCCAGCAGTGAGCCGGGACTAGCGGACTACAATGAGCAGTTCTTC.

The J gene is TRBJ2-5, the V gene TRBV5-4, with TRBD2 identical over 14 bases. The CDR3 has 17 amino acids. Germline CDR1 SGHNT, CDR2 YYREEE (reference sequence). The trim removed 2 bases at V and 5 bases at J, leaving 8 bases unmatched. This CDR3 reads CASSLGGTSGSGETQYF. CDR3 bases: TGTGCCAGCAGCTTAGGAGGGACTAGCGGGAGCGGTGAGACCCAGTACTTC. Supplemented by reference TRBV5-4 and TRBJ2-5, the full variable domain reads ETGVTQSPTHLIKTRGQQVTLRCSSQSGHNTVSWYQQALGQGPQFIFQYYREEENGRGNFPPRFSGLQFPNYSSELNVNALELDDSALYLCASSLGGTSGSGETQYFGPGTRLLVL.

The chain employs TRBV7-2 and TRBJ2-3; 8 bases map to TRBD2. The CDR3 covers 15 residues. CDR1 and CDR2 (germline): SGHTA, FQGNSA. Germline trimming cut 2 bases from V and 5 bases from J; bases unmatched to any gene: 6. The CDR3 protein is CASSLKSGGLDTQYF. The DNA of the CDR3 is TGTGCCAGCAGCTTAAAGTCGGGGGGGCTAGATACGCAGTATTTT.

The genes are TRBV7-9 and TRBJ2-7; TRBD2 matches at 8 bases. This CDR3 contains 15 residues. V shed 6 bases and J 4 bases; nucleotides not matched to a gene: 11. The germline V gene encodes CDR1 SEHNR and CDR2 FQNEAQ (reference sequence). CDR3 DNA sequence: TGTGCCAGCAGTTACCGTGGGACTAGTAGATACGAGCAGTACTTC. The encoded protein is CASSYRGTSRYEQYF.

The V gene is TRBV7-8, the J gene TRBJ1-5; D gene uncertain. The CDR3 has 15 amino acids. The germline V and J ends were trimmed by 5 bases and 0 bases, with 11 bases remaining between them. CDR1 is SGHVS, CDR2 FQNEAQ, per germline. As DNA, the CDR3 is TGTGCCAGCAGCCAGGAGGGTTATAGCAATCAGCCCCAGCATTTT. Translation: CASSQEGYSNQPQHF.

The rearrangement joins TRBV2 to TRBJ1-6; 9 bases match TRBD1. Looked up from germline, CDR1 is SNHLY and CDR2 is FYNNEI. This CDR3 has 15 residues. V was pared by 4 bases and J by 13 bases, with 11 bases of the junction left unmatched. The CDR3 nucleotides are TGTGCCAGCAGTGGGGTCGGGACAGGGTGGAAGCCCCTCCACTTT. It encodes CASSGVGTGWKPLHF.

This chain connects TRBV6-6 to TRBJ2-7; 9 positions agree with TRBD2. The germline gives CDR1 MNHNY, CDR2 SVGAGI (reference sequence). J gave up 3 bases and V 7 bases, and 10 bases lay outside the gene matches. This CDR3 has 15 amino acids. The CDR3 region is CASITRRGGRYEQYF. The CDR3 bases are TGTGCCAGCATCACGCGGCGGGGGGGTCGCTACGAGCAGTACTTC.

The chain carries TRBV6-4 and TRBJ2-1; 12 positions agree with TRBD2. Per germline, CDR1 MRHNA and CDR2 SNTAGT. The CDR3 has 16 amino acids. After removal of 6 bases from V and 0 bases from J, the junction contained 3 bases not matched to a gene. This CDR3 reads CASSPTSGGSYNEQFF. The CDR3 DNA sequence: TGTGCCAGCAGCCCGACTAGCGGGGGCTCCTACAATGAGCAGTTCTTC.

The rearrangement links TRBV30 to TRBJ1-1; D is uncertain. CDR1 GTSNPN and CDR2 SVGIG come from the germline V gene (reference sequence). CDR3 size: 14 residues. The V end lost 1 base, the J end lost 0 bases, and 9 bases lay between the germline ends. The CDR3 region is CAWSETGLNTEAFF. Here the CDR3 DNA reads TGTGCCTGGAGTGAAACGGGATTGAACACTGAAGCTTTCTTT.

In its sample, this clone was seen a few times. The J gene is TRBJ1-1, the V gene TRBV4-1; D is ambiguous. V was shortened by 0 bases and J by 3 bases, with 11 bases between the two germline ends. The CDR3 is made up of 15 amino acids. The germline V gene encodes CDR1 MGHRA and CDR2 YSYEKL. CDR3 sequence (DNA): TGCGCCAGCAGCCAAGATCTGGGAGCTTACACTGAAGCTTTCTTT. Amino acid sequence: CASSQDLGAYTEAFF.

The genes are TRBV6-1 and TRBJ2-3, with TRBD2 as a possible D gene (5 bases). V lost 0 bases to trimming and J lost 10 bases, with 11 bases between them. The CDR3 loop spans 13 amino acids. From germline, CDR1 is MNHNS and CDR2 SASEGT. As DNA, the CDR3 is TGTGCCAGCAGTGAAGCACGGGGAGAGGCGCAGTATTTT. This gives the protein CASSEARGEAQYF.

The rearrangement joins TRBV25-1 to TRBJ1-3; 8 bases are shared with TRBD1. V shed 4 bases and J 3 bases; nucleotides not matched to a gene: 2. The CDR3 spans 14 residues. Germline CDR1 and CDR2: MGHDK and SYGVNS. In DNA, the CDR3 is TGTGCCAGCAGTGCAACAGGGGGTGGAAACACCATATATTTT. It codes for CASSATGGGNTIYF.

CDR3 region: CSVEDPTGTGEPYGYTF. As DNA, the CDR3 is TGCAGCGTTGAAGATCCTACAGGGACAGGGGAGCCATATGGCTACACCTTC. The genes are TRBV29-1 and TRBJ1-2; 10 bases line up with TRBD1. J was trimmed by 5 bases and V by 0 bases; bases with no gene match: 12. The germline V gene has CDR1 SQVTM and CDR2 ANQGSEA. The CDR3 loop spans 17 amino acids. Based on the CDR3 plus reference TRBV29-1 and TRBJ1-2, the full variable domain is SAVISQKPSRDICQRGTSLTIQCQVDSQVTMMFWYRQQPGQSLTLIATANQGSEATYESGFVIDKFPISRPNLTFSTLTVSNMSPEDSSIYLCSVEDPTGTGEPYGYTFGSGTRLTVV.

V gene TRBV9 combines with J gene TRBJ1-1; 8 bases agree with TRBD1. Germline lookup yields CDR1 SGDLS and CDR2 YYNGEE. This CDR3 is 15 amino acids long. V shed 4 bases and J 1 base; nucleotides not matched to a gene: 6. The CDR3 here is CASSPQDRANTEAFF. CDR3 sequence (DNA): TGTGCCAGCAGCCCCCAGGACAGGGCGAACACTGAAGCTTTCTTT.

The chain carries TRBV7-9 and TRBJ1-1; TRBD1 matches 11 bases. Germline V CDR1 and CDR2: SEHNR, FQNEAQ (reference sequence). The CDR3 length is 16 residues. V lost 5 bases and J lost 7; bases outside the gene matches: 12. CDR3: CASSGPEDRGPGEAFF. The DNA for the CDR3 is TGTGCCAGCAGCGGACCCGAGGACAGGGGGCCGGGTGAAGCTTTCTTT.

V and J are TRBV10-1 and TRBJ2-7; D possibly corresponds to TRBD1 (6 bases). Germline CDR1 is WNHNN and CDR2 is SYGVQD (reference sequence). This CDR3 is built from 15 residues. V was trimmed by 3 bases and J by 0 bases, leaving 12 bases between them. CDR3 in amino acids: CASSDGTGSSYEQYF. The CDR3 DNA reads TGCGCCAGCAGTGACGGAACAGGGAGCTCCTACGAGCAGTACTTC.

CDR3 in DNA: TGTGCCAGCAGCTTAGAAGCGGGAACCGGTGAGACCCAGTACTTC. It codes for CASSLEAGTGETQYF. This chain connects TRBV7-9 to TRBJ2-5; 7 bases are a match to TRBD2. The CDR3 is 15 residues long. Germline lookup yields CDR1 SEHNR and CDR2 FQNEAQ (reference sequence). The J segment lost 5 bases and the V segment lost 1 base, leaving 7 bases of the junction unmatched.

The CDR3 sequence is CASSEVASNQPQHF. CDR3 in DNA: TGTGCCAGCAGTGAAGTGGCAAGCAATCAGCCCCAGCATTTT. The chain employs TRBV25-1 and TRBJ1-5; D ambiguous. This CDR3 is 14 amino acids long. Trimming stripped 2 bases from V and 1 base from J, with 6 bases between. CDR1 and CDR2 from the germline V gene are MGHDK and SYGVNS.

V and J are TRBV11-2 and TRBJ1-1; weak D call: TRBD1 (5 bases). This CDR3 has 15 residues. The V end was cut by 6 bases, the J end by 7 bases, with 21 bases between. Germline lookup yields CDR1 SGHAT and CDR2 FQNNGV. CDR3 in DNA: TGTGCCAGCAGTACTGGGGGGGGGACCATATATGAAGCTTTCTTT. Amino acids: CASSTGGGTIYEAFF. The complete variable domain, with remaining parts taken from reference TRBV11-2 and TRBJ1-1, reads EAGVAQSPRYKIIEKRQSVAFWCNPISGHATLYWYQQILGQGPKLLIQFQNNGVVDDSQLPKDRFSAERLKGVDSTLKIQPAKLEDSAVYLCASSTGGGTIYEAFFGQGTRLTVV.

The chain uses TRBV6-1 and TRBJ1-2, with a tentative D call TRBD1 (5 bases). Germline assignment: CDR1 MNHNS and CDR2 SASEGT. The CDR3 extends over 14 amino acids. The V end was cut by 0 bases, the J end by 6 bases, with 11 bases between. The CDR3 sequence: CASSEALRGDGYTF. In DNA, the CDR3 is TGTGCCAGCAGTGAAGCGCTTCGGGGGGATGGCTACACCTTC.

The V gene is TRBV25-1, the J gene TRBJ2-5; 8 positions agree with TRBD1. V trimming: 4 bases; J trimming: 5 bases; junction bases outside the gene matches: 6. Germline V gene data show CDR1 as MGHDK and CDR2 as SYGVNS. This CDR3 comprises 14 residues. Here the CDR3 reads CASSATGDRETQYF. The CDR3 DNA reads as TGTGCCAGCAGTGCGACAGGGGACAGGGAGACCCAGTACTTC.

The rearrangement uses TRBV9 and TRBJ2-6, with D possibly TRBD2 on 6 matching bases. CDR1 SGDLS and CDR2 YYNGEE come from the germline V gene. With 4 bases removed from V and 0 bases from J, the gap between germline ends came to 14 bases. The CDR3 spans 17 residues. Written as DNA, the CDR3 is TGTGCCAGCAGCAAGGGACTGTCAAGCTCTGGGGCCAACGTCCTGACTTTC. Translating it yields CASSKGLSSSGANVLTF.

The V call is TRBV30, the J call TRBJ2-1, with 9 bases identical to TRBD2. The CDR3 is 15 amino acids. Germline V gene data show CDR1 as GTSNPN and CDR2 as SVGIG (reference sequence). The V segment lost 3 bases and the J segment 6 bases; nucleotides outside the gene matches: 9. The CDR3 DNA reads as TGTGCCTGGAGGGGACGGCGGGGGGGGCTCAATGAGCAGTTCTTC. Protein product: CAWRGRRGGLNEQFF.

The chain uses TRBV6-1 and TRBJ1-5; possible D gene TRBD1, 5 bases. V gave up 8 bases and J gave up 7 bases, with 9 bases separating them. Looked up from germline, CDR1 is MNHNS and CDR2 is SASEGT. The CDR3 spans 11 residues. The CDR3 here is CASQGAQPQHF. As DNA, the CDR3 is TGTGCCAGCCAAGGGGCCCAGCCCCAGCATTTT.

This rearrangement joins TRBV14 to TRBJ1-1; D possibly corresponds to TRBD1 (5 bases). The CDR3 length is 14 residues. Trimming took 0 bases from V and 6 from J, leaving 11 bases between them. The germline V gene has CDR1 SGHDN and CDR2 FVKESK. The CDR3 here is CASSQETGGAEAFF. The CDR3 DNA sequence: TGTGCCAGCAGCCAAGAGACGGGAGGGGCTGAAGCTTTCTTT.

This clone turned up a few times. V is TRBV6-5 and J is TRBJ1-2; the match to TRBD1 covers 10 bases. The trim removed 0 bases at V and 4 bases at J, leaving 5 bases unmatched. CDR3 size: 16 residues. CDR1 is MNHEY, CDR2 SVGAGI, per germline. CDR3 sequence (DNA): TGTGCCAGCAGTTACTCGGAGACAGGGGGCTTCTATGGCTACACCTTC. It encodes CASSYSETGGFYGYTF.

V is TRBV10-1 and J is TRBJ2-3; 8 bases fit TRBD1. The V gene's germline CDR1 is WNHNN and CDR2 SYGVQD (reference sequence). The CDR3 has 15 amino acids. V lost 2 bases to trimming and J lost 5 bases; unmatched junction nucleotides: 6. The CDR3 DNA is TGCGCCAGCAGTGAGCTCCGGACAGGGCAAGATACGCAGTATTTT. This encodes CASSELRTGQDTQYF.